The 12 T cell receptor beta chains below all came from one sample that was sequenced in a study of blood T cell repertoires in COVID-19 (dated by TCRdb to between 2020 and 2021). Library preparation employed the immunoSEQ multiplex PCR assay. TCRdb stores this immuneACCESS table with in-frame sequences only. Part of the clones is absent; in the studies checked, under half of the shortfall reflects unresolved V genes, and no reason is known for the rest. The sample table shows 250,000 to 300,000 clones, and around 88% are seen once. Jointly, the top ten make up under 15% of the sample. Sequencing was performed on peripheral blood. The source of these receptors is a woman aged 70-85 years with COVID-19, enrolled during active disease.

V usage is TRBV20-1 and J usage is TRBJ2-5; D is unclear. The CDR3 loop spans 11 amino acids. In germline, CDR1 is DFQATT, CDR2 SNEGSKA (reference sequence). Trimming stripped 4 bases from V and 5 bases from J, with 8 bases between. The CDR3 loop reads CSANPRETQYF. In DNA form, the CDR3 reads TGCAGTGCTAACCCCCGGGAGACCCAGTACTTC.

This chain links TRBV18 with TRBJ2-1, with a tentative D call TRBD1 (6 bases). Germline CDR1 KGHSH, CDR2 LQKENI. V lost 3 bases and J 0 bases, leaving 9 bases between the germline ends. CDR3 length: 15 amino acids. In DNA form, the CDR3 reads TGTGCCAGCTCACCGGACAGCAACTCCTACAATGAGCAGTTCTTC. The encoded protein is CASSPDSNSYNEQFF.

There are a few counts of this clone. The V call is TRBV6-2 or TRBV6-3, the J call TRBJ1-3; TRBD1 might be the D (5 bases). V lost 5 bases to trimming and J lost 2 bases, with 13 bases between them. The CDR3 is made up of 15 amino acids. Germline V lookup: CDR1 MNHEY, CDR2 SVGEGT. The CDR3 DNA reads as TGTGCCAGCAGTCGACAGCCGGGAGCTGGAAACACCATATATTTT. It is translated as CASSRQPGAGNTIYF.

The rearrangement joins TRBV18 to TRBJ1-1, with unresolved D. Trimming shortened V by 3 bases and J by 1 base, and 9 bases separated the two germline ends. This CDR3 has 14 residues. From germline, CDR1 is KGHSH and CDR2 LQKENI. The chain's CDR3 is CASSPFKANTEAFF. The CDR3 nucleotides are TGTGCCAGCTCACCTTTTAAAGCGAACACTGAAGCTTTCTTT.

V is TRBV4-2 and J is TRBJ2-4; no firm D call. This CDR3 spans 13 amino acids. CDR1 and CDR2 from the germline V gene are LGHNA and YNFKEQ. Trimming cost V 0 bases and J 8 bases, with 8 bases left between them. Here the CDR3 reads CASSQDSQDIQYF. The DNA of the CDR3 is TGTGCCAGCAGCCAAGACAGTCAAGACATTCAGTACTTC.

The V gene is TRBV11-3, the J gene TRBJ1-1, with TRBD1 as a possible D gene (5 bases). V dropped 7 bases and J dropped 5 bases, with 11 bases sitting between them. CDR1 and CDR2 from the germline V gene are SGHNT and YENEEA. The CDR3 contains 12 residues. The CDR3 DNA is TGTGCCAGCAATCAGGGTTGGACTGAAGCTTTCTTT. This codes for CASNQGWTEAFF.

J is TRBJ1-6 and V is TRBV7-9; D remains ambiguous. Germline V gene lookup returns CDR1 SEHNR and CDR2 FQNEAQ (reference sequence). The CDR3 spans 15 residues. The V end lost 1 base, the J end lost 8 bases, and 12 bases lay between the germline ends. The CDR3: CASSLGAGLDSPLHF. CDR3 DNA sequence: TGTGCCAGCAGCTTAGGGGCGGGGTTGGATTCACCCCTCCACTTT.

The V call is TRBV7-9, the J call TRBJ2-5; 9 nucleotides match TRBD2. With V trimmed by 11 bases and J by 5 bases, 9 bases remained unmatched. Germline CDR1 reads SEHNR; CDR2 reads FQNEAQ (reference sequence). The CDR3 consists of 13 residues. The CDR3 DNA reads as TGTGCCTCGCGAGCGGGGGGTTCTGAGACCCAGTACTTC. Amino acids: CASRAGGSETQYF.

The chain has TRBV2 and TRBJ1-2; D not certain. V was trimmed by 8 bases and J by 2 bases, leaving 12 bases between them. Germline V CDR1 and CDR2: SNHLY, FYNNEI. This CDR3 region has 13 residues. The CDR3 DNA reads TGTGCCAGCGGGAGATCCGGGAACTATGGCTACACCTTC. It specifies CASGRSGNYGYTF.

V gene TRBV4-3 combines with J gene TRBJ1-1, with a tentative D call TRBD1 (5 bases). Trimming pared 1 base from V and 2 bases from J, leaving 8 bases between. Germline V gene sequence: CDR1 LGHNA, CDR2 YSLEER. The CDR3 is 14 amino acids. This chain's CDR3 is CASSQGQSNTEAFF. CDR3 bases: TGCGCCAGCAGCCAAGGACAGTCCAACACTGAAGCTTTCTTT.

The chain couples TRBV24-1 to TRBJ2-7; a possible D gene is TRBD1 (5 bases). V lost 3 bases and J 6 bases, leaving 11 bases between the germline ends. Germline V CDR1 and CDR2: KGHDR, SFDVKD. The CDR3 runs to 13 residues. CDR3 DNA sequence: TGTGCCACCAGTGATACCCTACAGGCCGAGCAGTACTTC. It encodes CATSDTLQAEQYF.

CDR3 in amino acids: CASSRAGARGEKLFF. CDR3 sequence (DNA): TGTGCCAGCAGTCGCGCGGGGGCCCGGGGTGAAAAACTGTTTTTT. The chain employs TRBV6-6 and TRBJ1-4; D is possibly TRBD1 (6 bases). The CDR3 covers 15 residues. V was trimmed by 5 bases and J by 7 bases, leaving 17 bases between them. CDR1 is MNHNY, CDR2 SVGAGI, per germline (reference sequence).